This TCR beta chain comes out of a study of blood T cell repertoires in COVID-19. As processed by the authors: Quantification of nucleated cells was approximated via reference gene primer amplification. The protocol was immunoSEQ multiplex PCR, while the TCRdb copy is restricted to in-frame clones and leaves out a portion. D and trimming come from the DNA, and the V and J calls and clone size come from that table. This sample has 350,000 to 450,000 clones, with about 85% found just once. The sample taken for sequencing was peripheral blood. The TCR sequence derives from a woman aged 18-30 years with acute or convalescent COVID-19.

The CDR3 sequence is CASSLGLAGATYNEQFF. The CDR3 DNA sequence: TGTGCCAGCAGCTTGGGACTAGCGGGGGCCACCTACAATGAGCAGTTCTTC. This chain joins TRBV11-2 and TRBJ2-1; 14 bases fit TRBD2. The CDR3 spans 17 residues. Trimming removed 3 bases from V and 2 bases from J; junction bases left unmatched: 3. In germline, CDR1 is SGHAT, CDR2 FQNNGV.